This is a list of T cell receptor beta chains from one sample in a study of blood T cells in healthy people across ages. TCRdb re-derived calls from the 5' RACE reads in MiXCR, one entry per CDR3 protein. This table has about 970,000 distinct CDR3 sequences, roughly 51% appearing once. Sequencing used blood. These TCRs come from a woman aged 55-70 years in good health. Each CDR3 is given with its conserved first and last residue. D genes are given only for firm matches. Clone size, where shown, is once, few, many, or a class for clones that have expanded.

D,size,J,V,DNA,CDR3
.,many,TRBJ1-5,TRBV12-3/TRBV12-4,TGTGCCAGCAGCCCCGGGACCCCGGCTCCGCCCCAGCATTTT,CASSPGTPAPPQHF
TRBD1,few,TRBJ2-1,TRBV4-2,TGTGCCAGCAGCCCCGACAGGGGATCATTCTATGAGCAGTTCTTC,CASSPDRGSFYEQFF
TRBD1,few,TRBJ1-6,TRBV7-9,TGTGCCAGCAGCCCCTCAGGACAGGGGGATAATTCACCCCTCCACTTT,CASSPSGQGDNSPLHF
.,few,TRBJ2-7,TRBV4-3,TGCGCCAGCAGCTTTAACAGGGCCCCGTCTTACGAGCAGTACTTC,CASSFNRAPSYEQYF
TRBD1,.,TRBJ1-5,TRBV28,TGTGCCAGCATGACAGGGGGTCAGCCCCAGCATTTT,CASMTGGQPQHF
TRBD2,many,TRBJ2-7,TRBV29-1,TGCAGCGTTCAAGGTGGAAGCTCTAGCGGTTCCTACGAGCAGTACTTC,CSVQGGSSSGSYEQYF
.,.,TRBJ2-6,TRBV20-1,TGCAGTGCTAAACCTAGCTCTGGGGCCAACGTCCTGACTTTC,CSAKPSSGANVLTF
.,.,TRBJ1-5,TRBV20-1,TGCAGTGCTAAAGGGTTGCAGCCCCAGCATTTT,CSAKGLQPQHF
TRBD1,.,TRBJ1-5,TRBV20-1,TGCAGTGCTAGTCGGCAGGGGGTTGATCAGCCCCAGCATTTT,CSASRQGVDQPQHF
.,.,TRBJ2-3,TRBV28,TGTGCCAGCAAGGGCCCAGCGAGAGATACGCAGTATTTT,CASKGPARDTQYF
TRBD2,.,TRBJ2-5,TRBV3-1,TGTGCCAGCAGCCAAGATGTGAGGGCGACGGGGGGAGAGACCCAGTACTTC,CASSQDVRATGGETQYF
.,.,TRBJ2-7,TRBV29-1,TGCCGCGGGACGGACAGGTTGGGAGCTTACGAGCAGTACTTC,CRGTDRLGAYEQYF
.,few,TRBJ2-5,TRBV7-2,TGTGCCAGCAGCCCAAAGGGGACCCAGTACTTC,CASSPKGTQYF
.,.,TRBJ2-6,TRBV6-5,TGTGCCAGCAGCCCGGGGGAGTCTTTCGCCAACGTCCTGACTTTC,CASSPGESFANVLTF
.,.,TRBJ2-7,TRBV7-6,TGTGCCAGCAGCCCACGGGGAAAGGGAGGCTCCTACGAGCAGTACTTC,CASSPRGKGGSYEQYF
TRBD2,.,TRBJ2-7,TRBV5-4,TGTGCCAGCAGCGCCTTGGGGACTAGCGACTACGAGCAGTACTTC,CASSALGTSDYEQYF
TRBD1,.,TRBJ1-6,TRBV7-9,TGTGCCAGCAGCCCCGGACAGGGGGCTCTTTCACCCCTCCACTTT,CASSPGQGALSPLHF
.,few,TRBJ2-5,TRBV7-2,TGTGCCAGCGCCTCCAACGGAGGGCCAGAGACCCAGTACTTC,CASASNGGPETQYF
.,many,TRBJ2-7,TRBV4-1,TGCGCCAGCAGCCCTGGGGGAGGGGGCTACGAGCAGTACTTC,CASSPGGGGYEQYF
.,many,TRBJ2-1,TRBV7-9,TGTGCCAGCAGCTTAGGGGTTGGCTCCTACAATGAGCAGTTCTTC,CASSLGVGSYNEQFF
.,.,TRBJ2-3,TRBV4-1,TGCGCCAGCAGCCAAGATGGGCCAGGGATGCGCACAGATACGCAGTATTTT,CASSQDGPGMRTDTQYF
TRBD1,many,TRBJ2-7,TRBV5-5,TGTGCCAGCAGCCGCAATACAGGGGTTAGACACGAGCAGTACTTC,CASSRNTGVRHEQYF
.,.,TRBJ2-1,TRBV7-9,TGTGCCAGCAGCTTATGGACAAGGTACAATGAGCAGTTCTTC,CASSLWTRYNEQFF
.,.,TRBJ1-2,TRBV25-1,TGTGCCAGCAGTGACGAATTAAATGGCTACACCTTC,CASSDELNGYTF
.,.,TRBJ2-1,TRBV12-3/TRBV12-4,TGTGCCAGCAGTTTAGGGGGGGGGGCTAGACACAATGAGCAGTTCTTC,CASSLGGGARHNEQFF
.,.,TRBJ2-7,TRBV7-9,TGTGCCAGCAGCTTATCTGGCAGGGCAACCTACGAGCAGTACTTC,CASSLSGRATYEQYF
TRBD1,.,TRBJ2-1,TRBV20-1,TGCAGTGCTAGAGTACCAGGGGGCGAGCGGACCTACAATGAGCAGTTCTTC,CSARVPGGERTYNEQFF
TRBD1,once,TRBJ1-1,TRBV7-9,TGTGCCAGCAGCCCTGGGACAGCGGACACTGAAGCTTTCTTT,CASSPGTADTEAFF
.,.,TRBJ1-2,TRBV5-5,TGTGCCAGCAGCTTGAGGGGGTCCGGGTACAATGGCTACACCTTC,CASSLRGSGYNGYTF
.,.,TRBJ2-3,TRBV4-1,TGCGCCAGCAGCCAGAGGGAGAGAGCGGTTGCAGATACGCAGTATTTT,CASSQRERAVADTQYF
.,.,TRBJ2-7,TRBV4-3,TGCGCCAGCAGCCAACTTATAACAGGCTACGAGCAGTACTTC,CASSQLITGYEQYF
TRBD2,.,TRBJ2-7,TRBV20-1,TGCAGTGCTAGTGGGGGGGCCTACGAGCAGTACTTC,CSASGGAYEQYF
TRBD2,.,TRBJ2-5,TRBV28,TGTGCCAGCACCTCCAGCGGGAGTAGACGGGAGACCCAGTACTTC,CASTSSGSRRETQYF
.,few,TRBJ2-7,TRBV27,TGTGCCAGCAGTTTATTAGCGCGGAGCTCCTACGAGCAGTACTTC,CASSLLARSSYEQYF
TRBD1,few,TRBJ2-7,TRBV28,TGTGCCAGCAGATTAGACAGGGAGTTGAGCTCCTACGAGCAGTACTTC,CASRLDRELSSYEQYF
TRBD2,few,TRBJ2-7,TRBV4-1,TGCGCCAGCAGCGACGGGAGCGGGAGGTCCTACGGGCAGTACTTC,CASSDGSGRSYGQYF
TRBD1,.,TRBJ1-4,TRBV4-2,TGTGCCAGCAGCCAAGCTCCGGGACAGGGGAATGAAAAACTGTTTTTT,CASSQAPGQGNEKLFF
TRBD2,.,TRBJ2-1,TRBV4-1,TGCGCCAGCAGCCAACCGCCGGGACTAGCAAACAATGAGCAGTTCTTC,CASSQPPGLANNEQFF
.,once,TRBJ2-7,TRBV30,TGTGCCTGGAGTAGTGGGGTCGGAACTTACGAGCAGTACTTC,CAWSSGVGTYEQYF
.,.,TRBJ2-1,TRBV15,TGTGCCACGGCAGGGTACAATGAGCAGTTCTTC,CATAGYNEQFF
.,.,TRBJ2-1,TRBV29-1,TGCAGCGCCGGAATGGGACAAGGGAATGAGCAGTTCTTC,CSAGMGQGNEQFF
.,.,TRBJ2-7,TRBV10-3,TGTGCCATCAGTGAGTGGGGAGACGAGCAGTACTTC,CAISEWGDEQYF
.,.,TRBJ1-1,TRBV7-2,TGTGCCAGCAGCTACAACATGAACACTGAAGCTTTCTTT,CASSYNMNTEAFF
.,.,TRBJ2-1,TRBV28,TGTGCCAGCAAAAGTTTTGTTGGGGGCACTGAGCAGTTCTTC,CASKSFVGGTEQFF